The 23 T cell receptor beta chains below come from one sample, sequenced in a study of OX40 agonist ivuxolimab in advanced cancers. Data came from immunoSEQ multiplex PCR; TCRdb stores just in-frame clones and leaves some out. The sample includes fewer than 85,000 clones, about 80% of them seen just once. The material sequenced was CD4+ or CD8+ T cells sorted from blood, taken in a trial of the OX40 agonist ivuxolimab. All receptors derive from an adult with an advanced solid tumor such as melanoma, head and neck, liver or kidney cancer.

This clone was found once. This rearrangement joins TRBV6-5 to TRBJ2-7; perhaps TRBD2 as D (7 bases). V gave up 1 base and J gave up 4 bases, with 11 bases separating them. CDR1 is MNHEY and CDR2 is SVGAGI in the germline V gene. The CDR3 is 14 residues long. CDR3: CASSYFRGAYEQYF. In DNA, the CDR3 is TGTGCCAGCAGTTACTTCCGGGGGGCTTACGAGCAGTACTTC.

The V and J genes are TRBV20-1 and TRBJ2-7; D call uncertain. The ends were cut back, 6 bases at V and 6 bases at J, with 12 bases in the middle. Germline V gives CDR1 DFQATT, CDR2 SNEGSKA (reference sequence). CDR3 length equals 11 residues. CDR3 loop: CSASPHREQYF. CDR3 DNA sequence: TGCAGTGCAAGCCCCCACCGCGAGCAGTACTTC.

The rearrangement links TRBV2 to TRBJ1-5, with a tentative D call TRBD1 (5 bases). The CDR3 sequence is 15 residues long. The V end was cut by 4 bases, the J end by 3 bases, with 13 bases between. Germline CDR1 SNHLY, CDR2 FYNNEI. The CDR3 DNA sequence: TGTGCCAGCAGTGCGCAGGGCGGGGACAATCAGCCCCAGCATTTT. Translating gives CASSAQGGDNQPQHF.

A single count supports this clone. The chain uses TRBV7-8 and TRBJ1-1, with D maybe TRBD1 (5 bases). From germline, CDR1 is SGHVS and CDR2 FQNEAQ. The CDR3 totals 13 residues. V was cut by 2 bases and J by 5 bases, with 9 bases left in between. CDR3 amino acids: CASSLMGRTEAFF. In DNA, the CDR3 is TGTGCCAGCAGCTTAATGGGGCGGACTGAAGCTTTCTTT.

The rearrangement uses TRBV5-4 and TRBJ2-5, with 8 bases identical to TRBD1. Germline V gene lookup returns CDR1 SGHNT and CDR2 YYREEE (reference sequence). Trimming cost V 4 bases and J 1 base; bases outside gene matches: 3. The CDR3 length is 14 residues. CDR3 protein: CASSRDRTQETQYF. The CDR3 coding sequence is TGTGCCAGCAGCCGGGACAGGACCCAAGAGACCCAGTACTTC.

This chain uses TRBV28 with TRBJ1-5; tentatively, D is TRBD1 (6 bases). This CDR3 has 14 residues. Trimming took off 3 bases at V and 6 bases at J, with 12 bases between the two ends. CDR1 is MDHEN and CDR2 is SYDVKM in the germline V gene. The CDR3 nucleotides read TGTGCCAGCAGTTTCACAGGGACGGGTCAGCCCCAGCATTTT. Its protein is CASSFTGTGQPQHF.

The genes are TRBV19 and TRBJ1-2, with 7 positions matching TRBD1. The germline gives CDR1 LNHDA, CDR2 SQIVND (reference sequence). V was clipped by 8 bases and J by 2 bases; unmatched bases: 2. This CDR3 is built from 12 residues. The CDR3 nucleotides are TGTGCCAGTGGGGGACAGAACTATGGCTACACCTTC. It is translated as CASGGQNYGYTF.

This sequence joins TRBV6-1 and TRBJ2-3; TRBD1 or TRBD2 may be the D gene (5 bases each). V lost 4 bases, J lost 6 bases, and 8 bases lay in between. The CDR3 runs 12 residues. Germline assignment: CDR1 MNHNS and CDR2 SASEGT. The CDR3 DNA sequence: TGTGCCAGCAGTGCCGGGACCGATACGCAGTATTTT. Translated, it gives CASSAGTDTQYF.

J is TRBJ1-1 and V is TRBV5-4; tentative D call: TRBD1 (5 bases). CDR1 is SGHNT, CDR2 YYREEE, per germline (reference sequence). The CDR3 totals 14 residues. The V gene lost 1 base and the J gene lost 5 bases, with 12 bases spanning the gap. In DNA, the CDR3 is TGTGCCAGCAGCTTGCAGGGAATACGAACTGAAGCTTTCTTT. This codes for CASSLQGIRTEAFF.

The chain links TRBV19 to TRBJ2-2; TRBD1 matches at 8 bases. The CDR3 covers 16 residues. The J segment lost 4 bases and the V segment lost 6 bases, leaving 10 bases of the junction unmatched. From germline, CDR1 is LNHDA and CDR2 SQIVND (reference sequence). CDR3 amino acids: CASSKGQDGTTGELFF. CDR3 in DNA: TGTGCCAGTAGCAAGGGACAGGACGGGACCACCGGGGAGCTGTTTTTT.

Regarding this clone: This sample also contains other DNA sequences that code for the same CDR3. The rearrangement links TRBV14 to TRBJ2-5; D is unclear. The CDR3 spans 13 residues. Trimming removed 1 base at V and 3 bases at J, with 6 bases between. CDR1 and CDR2 (germline): SGHDN, FVKESK. For the CDR3, the DNA is TGTGCCAGCAGCCAAGCCCCTAAAGAGACCCAGTACTTC. It translates to CASSQAPKETQYF.

This chain connects TRBV6-4 to TRBJ2-2; the match to TRBD2 covers 12 bases. The germline V gene encodes CDR1 MRHNA and CDR2 SNTAGT. Trimming removed 6 bases from V and 5 bases from J; junction bases left unmatched: 1. CDR3 length: 14 residues. The CDR3 loop is CASSGLAGTGELFF. CDR3 sequence (DNA): TGTGCCAGCAGCGGACTAGCGGGGACCGGGGAGCTGTTTTTT.

The V and J genes are TRBV2 and TRBJ1-2, with a tentative D call TRBD1 (6 bases). CDR1 and CDR2 from the germline V gene are SNHLY and FYNNEI. The V and J ends lost 4 bases and 3 bases respectively, with 18 bases between them. The CDR3 is made up of 16 amino acids. This CDR3 reads CASSGFAEGGYYGYTF. In DNA form, the CDR3 reads TGTGCCAGCAGTGGCTTTGCGGAGGGGGGATACTATGGCTACACCTTC.

This rearrangement joins TRBV30 to TRBJ2-7; D is perhaps TRBD1 or TRBD2 (5 bases each). This CDR3 region has 13 residues. Trimming stripped 0 bases from V and 11 bases from J, with 17 bases between. The V gene's germline CDR1 is GTSNPN and CDR2 SVGIG (reference sequence). CDR3 coding DNA: TGTGCCTGGAGTGTATCGGGGCGAACTCTAGAGTACTTC. Encoded protein: CAWSVSGRTLEYF.

J is TRBJ2-3 and V is TRBV6-1; 11 bases fit TRBD2. The V segment lost 5 bases and the J segment 3 bases; nucleotides outside the gene matches: 4. This CDR3 comprises 15 residues. Looked up from germline, CDR1 is MNHNS and CDR2 is SASEGT. CDR3 DNA: TGTGCCAGCAGTTCGACTAGCGGGAAAACAGATACGCAGTATTTT. Protein sequence: CASSSTSGKTDTQYF.

This chain connects TRBV11-2 to TRBJ1-6; no clear D. Germline V lookup: CDR1 SGHAT, CDR2 FQNNGV. CDR3 length: 18 residues. V was pared by 3 bases and J by 8 bases, with 23 bases between. The CDR3 nucleotides are TGTGCCAGCAGCTTCGTCTCGTGGCGTCGCGAACCTCATTCACCCCTCCACTTT. It encodes CASSFVSWRREPHSPLHF.

This clone is a singleton in its sample. Its ends do not fully match the called genes, so a read error is possible. The chain links TRBV10-2 to TRBJ2-5; no clear D. CDR3 size: 13 residues. Germline V gene lookup returns CDR1 WSHSY and CDR2 SAAADI. DNA of the CDR3: TGCGCCAGCAGTGAGGTCGGCCAAGAGGCCCAGTACTTC. It encodes CASSEVGQEAQYF.

The chain employs TRBV2 and TRBJ2-1; D is undetermined. The V end lost 6 bases, the J end lost 1 base, and 4 bases lay between the germline ends. The CDR3 runs to 12 residues. CDR1 is SNHLY and CDR2 is FYNNEI in the germline V gene. The CDR3 sequence is CASRASYNEQFF. DNA for the CDR3: TGTGCCAGCAGGGCGTCCTACAATGAGCAGTTCTTC.

This chain connects TRBV7-8 to TRBJ1-2, with D perhaps TRBD1 (5 bases). V shed 2 bases and J shed 4 bases, with 11 bases lying between them. This CDR3 comprises 14 residues. CDR1 and CDR2 from the germline V gene are SGHVS and FQNEAQ. The CDR3 DNA follows: TGTGCCAGCAGCTTACAGGGAATGGTCTATGGCTACACCTTC. Translated, it gives CASSLQGMVYGYTF.

The chain is built from TRBV7-3 and TRBJ2-3, with TRBD2 matching over 8 bases. Germline CDR1 is SGHTA and CDR2 is FQGTGA. V lost 5 bases to trimming and J lost 4 bases; unmatched junction nucleotides: 11. The CDR3 sequence is 16 residues long. In DNA form, the CDR3 reads TGTGCCAGCAGCCCCCAGGAGAGCGGGAGCTCAGATACGCAGTATTTT. Translated: CASSPQESGSSDTQYF. The full variable domain, with the rest looked up from reference TRBV7-3 and TRBJ2-3, is GAGVSQTPSNKVTEKGKYVELRCDPISGHTALYWYRQSLGQGPEFLIYFQGTGAADDSGLPNDRFFAVRPEGSVSTLKIQRTERGDSAVYLCASSPQESGSSDTQYFGPGTRLTVL.

V usage is TRBV5-4 and J usage is TRBJ1-1; no clear D gene. This CDR3 region has 13 residues. In germline, CDR1 is SGHNT, CDR2 YYREEE (reference sequence). The V end was cut by 3 bases, the J end by 4 bases, with 10 bases between. This CDR3 is CASSYRTSTEAFF. CDR3 coding DNA: TGTGCCAGCAGCTACCGGACCTCCACTGAAGCTTTCTTT.

The rearrangement uses TRBV10-3 and TRBJ2-7, with 9 bases fitting TRBD2. The germline V gene encodes CDR1 ENHRY and CDR2 SYGVKD. The CDR3 runs 14 residues. The ends lost 4 bases at V and 2 bases at J; junction bases unmatched: 3. Here the CDR3 reads CAISASGTPYEQYF. In DNA form, the CDR3 reads TGTGCCATCAGTGCTAGCGGGACACCCTACGAGCAGTACTTC.

The table lists this clone with a few counts. The chain uses TRBV4-3 and TRBJ1-6; D gene ambiguous. V was clipped by 0 bases and J by 5 bases, with 8 bases between them. This CDR3 spans 15 amino acids. Germline CDR1 reads LGHNA; CDR2 reads YSLEER. As DNA, the CDR3 is TGCGCCAGCAGCCAAGATGCAGGAAATAATTCACCCCTCCACTTT. This codes for CASSQDAGNNSPLHF.